The 24 T cell receptor beta chains presented below share a single source sample, sequenced in a study of blood T cell repertoires in COVID-19. This table comes from immunoSEQ multiplex PCR, and its TCRdb copy is limited to in-frame clones, with some not included. Here the sample spans over 150,000 clones, approximately 81% being singletons. The source material was peripheral blood. These receptors originate from a man between 18 and 35 years old with active or convalescent COVID-19.

This CDR3 reads CASNQVGGVIGELFF. In DNA form, the CDR3 reads TGTGCCAGCAACCAAGTCGGAGGGGTGATCGGGGAGCTGTTTTTT. This chain links TRBV7-2 with TRBJ2-2; perhaps TRBD2 as D (6 bases). Trimming removed 7 bases at V and 7 bases at J, with 19 bases between. There are 15 residues in the CDR3. CDR1 is SGHTA and CDR2 is FQGNSA in the germline V gene.

This chain joins TRBV2 and TRBJ1-2; unclear D gene. Trimming stripped 7 bases from V and 4 bases from J, with 13 bases between. The CDR3 is made up of 13 amino acids. The V gene's germline CDR1 is SNHLY and CDR2 FYNNEI. As DNA, the CDR3 is TGTGCCAGCAACCTTGAGGGCCCCTATGGCTACACCTTC. Its protein product is CASNLEGPYGYTF.

The chain carries TRBV2 and TRBJ2-3; 8 bases align to TRBD1. CDR1 is SNHLY and CDR2 is FYNNEI in the germline V gene. V trimming: 3 bases; J trimming: 5 bases; junction bases outside the gene matches: 7. This CDR3 spans 15 amino acids. CDR3 DNA sequence: TGTGCCAGCAGTGAGTCGCAGGGGGCGAAAGATACGCAGTATTTT. It specifies CASSESQGAKDTQYF.

The chain is built from TRBV7-2 and TRBJ2-3; D gene ambiguous. The V and J ends lost 5 bases and 0 bases respectively, with 12 bases between them. The CDR3 totals 15 residues. Germline V CDR1 and CDR2: SGHTA, FQGNSA. The CDR3 protein is CASSAQSASTDTQYF. The CDR3 nucleotides read TGTGCCAGCAGCGCTCAAAGCGCTAGCACAGATACGCAGTATTTT.

This rearrangement joins TRBV30 to TRBJ2-5; D might be TRBD1 (6 bases). Trimming pared 5 bases from V and 4 bases from J, leaving 11 bases between. This CDR3 spans 12 amino acids. Germline CDR1 reads GTSNPN; CDR2 reads SVGIG (reference sequence). Here the CDR3 reads CAWGGLGETQYF. CDR3 DNA sequence: TGTGCCTGGGGGGGCCTCGGAGAGACCCAGTACTTC.

V gene TRBV19 combines with J gene TRBJ1-6; D gene ambiguous. This CDR3 is 15 amino acids long. From germline, CDR1 is LNHDA and CDR2 SQIVND (reference sequence). V was trimmed by 3 bases and J by 3 bases, leaving 9 bases between them. For the CDR3, the DNA is TGTGCCAGTAGTATTGCGACAAGCTATAATTCACCCCTCCACTTT. This codes for CASSIATSYNSPLHF. The full variable domain, in which reference TRBV19 and TRBJ1-6 provide the parts outside the CDR3, is DGGITQSPKYLFRKEGQNVTLSCEQNLNHDAMYWYRQDPGQGLRLIYYSQIVNDFQKGDIAEGYSVSREKKESFPLTVTSAQKNPTAFYLCASSIATSYNSPLHFGNGTRLTVT.

This clone was recorded once. J is TRBJ1-2 and V is TRBV7-2; 9 positions agree with TRBD1. The J segment lost 4 bases and the V segment lost 4 bases, leaving 7 bases of the junction unmatched. The CDR3 runs 15 residues. Germline V CDR1 and CDR2: SGHTA, FQGNSA. This chain's CDR3 is CASSSADRGFYGYTF. The CDR3 DNA reads as TGTGCCAGCAGCTCGGCGGACAGGGGATTCTATGGCTACACCTTC.

The rearrangement uses TRBV19 and TRBJ1-5, with D perhaps matching TRBD1 (6 bases). The CDR3 spans 15 residues. Germline CDR1 LNHDA, CDR2 SQIVND (reference sequence). Trimming removed 5 bases at V and 7 bases at J, with 18 bases between. CDR3 loop: CASSPEQGGGQPQHF. CDR3 in DNA: TGTGCCAGTAGTCCAGAACAGGGCGGGGGCCAGCCCCAGCATTTT.

The rearrangement uses TRBV7-2 and TRBJ2-5, with 8 bases matching TRBD2. CDR3 size: 14 residues. V lost 6 bases to trimming and J lost 5 bases; unmatched junction nucleotides: 8. CDR1 and CDR2 from the germline V gene are SGHTA and FQGNSA. CDR3 amino acids: CASSRSGRRETQYF. The DNA for the CDR3 is TGTGCCAGCAGTCGCAGCGGGAGACGGGAGACCCAGTACTTC.

The V and J genes are TRBV4-3 and TRBJ1-2, with TRBD1 matching 7 bases. The CDR3 spans 15 residues. Trimming at V came to 3 bases and at J to 3 bases, leaving 7 bases not matched to a gene. CDR1 is LGHNA, CDR2 YSLEER, per germline. CDR3 DNA: TGCGCCAGCAGCCAGCAGCGACAGGGAGACTATGGCTACACCTTC. It encodes CASSQQRQGDYGYTF.

V gene TRBV3-1 (or the pseudogene TRBV3-2) combines with J gene TRBJ2-2, with 8 bases lining up with TRBD1. V trimming: 6 bases; J trimming: 3 bases; junction bases outside the gene matches: 6. CDR1 is LGHDT and CDR2 is YNNKEL in the germline V gene (reference sequence). This CDR3 is 15 amino acids long. The CDR3 region has the DNA TGTGCCAGCAGGCAGGACAGGGATTACACCGGGGAGCTGTTTTTT. It yields the protein CASRQDRDYTGELFF.

This chain connects TRBV7-6 to TRBJ2-7; 7 bases match TRBD1. V gave up 1 base and J gave up 7 bases; unmatched junction bases: 4. Germline values: CDR1 SGHVS, CDR2 FNYEAQ. The CDR3 length is 13 residues. The CDR3, as DNA: TGTGCCAGCAGCTTAGTCGGCAGGGGGGAGCAGTACTTC. It encodes CASSLVGRGEQYF. Full variable domain (remainder filled in from reference TRBV7-6 and TRBJ2-7): GAGVSQSPRYKVTKRGQDVALRCDPISGHVSLYWYRQALGQGPEFLTYFNYEAQQDKSGLPNDRFSAERPEGSISTLTIQRTEQRDSAMYRCASSLVGRGEQYFGPGTRLTVT.

The rearrangement joins TRBV10-2 to TRBJ2-5, with 14 nucleotides matching TRBD2. V dropped 0 bases and J dropped 5; count of bases not matched to a gene: 2. The CDR3 sequence is 16 residues long. CDR1 WSHSY and CDR2 SAAADI come from the germline V gene. The CDR3 bases are TGCGCCAGCAGTGAGTCGACTAGCGGGGGGGCGGAGACCCAGTACTTC. Residues: CASSESTSGGAETQYF.

The chain recombines TRBV5-1 with TRBJ2-3; TRBD2 agrees at 14 bases. Unmatched junction bases numbered 7, after V lost 3 bases and J lost 4 bases. There are 17 residues in the CDR3. Germline CDR1 is SGHRS and CDR2 is YFSETQ. The CDR3 loop is CASSSGLAGGRADTQYF. CDR3 DNA sequence: TGCGCCAGCAGCTCCGGACTAGCGGGAGGTCGCGCAGATACGCAGTATTTT.

To note about this clone: The same CDR3 can be traced to other DNA sequences in this sample. In DNA form, the CDR3 reads TGTGCCAGCAGCCTAAATTACGAGCAGTACTTC. Translated: CASSLNYEQYF. The V gene is TRBV13, the J gene TRBJ2-7; D unresolved. The CDR3 runs 11 residues. V shed 5 bases and J shed 4 bases, with 6 bases lying between them. CDR1 and CDR2 from the germline V gene are PRHDT and FYEKMQ (reference sequence).

This clone was observed many times. The gene calls are TRBV18 and TRBJ1-2, with 11 bases matching TRBD1. The CDR3 is made up of 14 amino acids. Germline V gives CDR1 KGHSH, CDR2 LQKENI. V lost 5 bases and J lost 3; bases outside the gene matches: 2. CDR3 protein: CASSEGQGDYGYTF. CDR3 sequence (DNA): TGTGCCAGCTCAGAGGGACAGGGGGACTATGGCTACACCTTC.

J is TRBJ2-7 and V is TRBV19, with 8 bases that match TRBD1. The V gene end was trimmed by 8 bases and the J gene end by 3 bases; junction bases not matched to a gene: 9. This CDR3 is 14 amino acids long. CDR1 is LNHDA, CDR2 SQIVND, per germline (reference sequence). The CDR3 region is CASAETGEDYEQYF. In DNA, the CDR3 is TGTGCCAGTGCTGAGACAGGGGAGGACTACGAGCAGTACTTC.

V and J are TRBV18 and TRBJ2-5; D might be TRBD2 (7 bases). From germline, CDR1 is KGHSH and CDR2 LQKENI. This CDR3 region has 14 residues. V was trimmed by 6 bases and J by 5 bases, leaving 16 bases between them. CDR3 nucleotides: TGTGCCAGCTCGGATACCGGGGGGCTGGAGACCCAGTACTTC. Protein product: CASSDTGGLETQYF.

The chain recombines TRBV28 with TRBJ1-2, with TRBD1 matching over 8 bases. The CDR3 is made up of 15 amino acids. Germline loops: CDR1 MDHEN, CDR2 SYDVKM. The V segment lost 5 bases and the J segment 1 base; nucleotides outside the gene matches: 6. CDR3 sequence (DNA): TGTGCCAGCAGTCCTCAGGGGGCGGGTAACTATGGCTACACCTTC. It translates to CASSPQGAGNYGYTF.

The chain is built from TRBV19 and TRBJ1-1; D gene uncertain. The CDR3 is 18 residues long. Per the germline V gene, CDR1 is LNHDA and CDR2 is SQIVND (reference sequence). Trimming left V 3 bases short and J 2 bases short, with 22 bases between. This CDR3 is CASSIGGGSPWGNTEAFF. CDR3 sequence (DNA): TGTGCCAGTAGTATTGGAGGAGGGTCCCCCTGGGGAAACACTGAAGCTTTCTTT.

The gene calls are TRBV29-1 and TRBJ1-5, with D perhaps matching TRBD1 (6 bases). The V gene lost 4 bases and the J gene lost 3 bases, with 10 bases spanning the gap. The germline CDR1 and CDR2 sequences are SQVTM and ANQGSEA. The CDR3 is made up of 13 amino acids. CDR3 region: CSVAHRDNQPQHF. The CDR3 nucleotides read TGCAGCGTTGCCCACAGGGACAATCAGCCCCAGCATTTT. The full variable domain, its missing parts supplied by reference TRBV29-1 and TRBJ1-5, is SAVISQKPSRDICQRGTSLTIQCQVDSQVTMMFWYRQQPGQSLTLIATANQGSEATYESGFVIDKFPISRPNLTFSTLTVSNMSPEDSSIYLCSVAHRDNQPQHFGDGTRLSIL.

The chain combines TRBV23-1 with TRBJ2-7; 7 bases agree with TRBD1. TRBV23-1 is designated an ORF whose function remains uncertain. V shed 1 base, J shed 2 bases, and the junction held 8 bases outside the gene matches. The CDR3 contains 16 residues. In DNA, the CDR3 is TGCGCCAGCAGTCAATTTCGCCGACAGGGCCCCTACGAGCAGTACTTC. Protein: CASSQFRRQGPYEQYF.

The rearrangement uses TRBV5-4 and TRBJ1-2; TRBD1 might be the D (6 bases). The CDR3 covers 14 residues. Germline V lookup: CDR1 SGHNT, CDR2 YYREEE (reference sequence). Trimming removed 3 bases from V and 8 bases from J, with 17 bases in between. CDR3 bases: TGTGCCAGCAGCTCATCCCTGGGGGCGAGAGGCTACACCTTC. It encodes CASSSSLGARGYTF.

This chain joins TRBV5-4 and TRBJ2-2; 10 bases align to TRBD2. V lost 7 bases and J lost 0; bases outside the gene matches: 3. Germline loops: CDR1 SGHNT, CDR2 YYREEE (reference sequence). This CDR3 comprises 15 residues. CDR3 region: CASESGGANTGELFF. The CDR3 DNA reads as TGTGCCAGCGAGAGCGGGGGGGCGAACACCGGGGAGCTGTTTTTT.